Listed here is a single TCR beta chain. Its antigen is unknown. CDR1 ENHRY and CDR2 SYGVKD come from the germline V gene. Trimming stripped 0 bases from V and 7 bases from J, with 6 bases between. The CDR3 runs to 13 residues. The assay was immunoSEQ multiplex PCR, and TCRdb's table has in-frame clones only and misses some. The data show over 140,000 clones, roughly 92% seen once. The sample is drawn from a study of T cell responses to AZD1222 COVID-19 vaccine. The study's findings and limits: The donors showed a predominance of white British ancestry and of females, with possible underestimation of clonal diversity.

The chain joins TRBV10-3 to TRBJ1-4; a weak D match, TRBD1 (5 bases). The sequence came from an adult who received the AZD1222 COVID-19 vaccine. Sequenced here: peripheral blood, sampled 28 days after the second AZD1222 dose. CDR3: CAISESGGEKLFF. The CDR3 bases are TGTGCCATCAGTGAGTCGGGGGGTGAAAAACTGTTTTTT.